This T cell receptor beta chain was retrieved from a study of PD-1 blockade in classical Hodgkin lymphoma. Whole-study context: Patients got intravenous nivolumab 3 mg/kg every 2 weeks.

To note about this clone: The antigen remains undetermined.

V was trimmed by 1 base and J by 6 bases, leaving 7 bases between them. Looked up from germline, CDR1 is SGHVS and CDR2 is FNYEAQ. This CDR3 has 13 amino acids. Time point defined: cycle 4 day 1 (C4D1), after 5 to 7 weeks of nivolumab. Every patient had relapsed following autologous stem cell transplantation, and cohorts differed in brentuximab vedotin exposure. Magnetic negative selection purified CD4+ T cells from thawed PBMCs. Study-level findings and limits: Baseline diversity was lower in partial responders and progressors than complete responders. Why the repertoires differ is still unclear, perhaps disease activity or prior therapy. As was reported, newly diagnosed patients showed lower baseline TCR diversity than healthy donors did.

Data came from immunoSEQ multiplex PCR; TCRdb stores just in-frame clones and leaves some out. The sample lists roughly 11,000 clones; around 70% were seen once. The chain has TRBV7-6 and TRBJ2-1; D not certain. The sequence was collected from a human donor with classical Hodgkin lymphoma. Material: CD4+ T cells from blood, obtained before the fourth cycle of nivolumab. CDR3 sequence reads: CASSLGPSNEQFF. The CDR3 region has the DNA TGTGCCAGCAGCTTAGGGCCGAGCAATGAGCAGTTCTTC.